The 13 T cell receptor beta chains presented below share a single source sample, sequenced in a study of T and B cells in COVID-19 patients. Blood genomic DNA input for TRB amplification was about 220-500 ng. Multiplex PCR with BIOMED2 TRB-A/B primer pools amplified TRB rearrangements. TCRdb ran MiXCR on the multiplex PCR reads and lists one entry per CDR3 protein. The table has over 15,000 distinct CDR3 sequences, roughly 28% seen once. What was sequenced was blood. The receptor source for this set is a human donor who had recovered from COVID-19.

The V gene is TRBV6-4, the J gene TRBJ1-1; 9 bases are a match to TRBD1. Germline V gene sequence: CDR1 MRHNA, CDR2 SNTAGT. V lost 0 bases and J lost 4; bases outside the gene matches: 3. The CDR3 has 15 amino acids. The CDR3 DNA reads as TGTGCCAGCAGTGACTCCCCGGGACAGGGCACTGAAGCTTTCTTT. This sequence encodes CASSDSPGQGTEAFF.

The genes are TRBV25-1 and TRBJ2-7, with D maybe TRBD2 (6 bases). CDR1 is MGHDK and CDR2 is SYGVNS in the germline V gene. The CDR3 runs to 13 residues. Trimming removed 3 bases from V and 6 bases from J, with 12 bases in between. The CDR3 region is CASSDGTSTEQYF. As DNA, the CDR3 is TGTGCCAGCAGTGACGGGACTTCCACCGAGCAGTACTTC.

The chain has TRBV4-3 and TRBJ1-1; TRBD1 matches 10 bases. With 1 base clipped from V and 3 bases from J, the junction kept 5 bases outside the gene matches. CDR1 is LGHNA, CDR2 YSLEER, per germline. The CDR3 length is 16 residues. In nucleotides, the CDR3 is TGCGCCAGCAGCCAAGCTCTAGGACAGGGGGACACTGAAGCTTTCTTT. Amino acids: CASSQALGQGDTEAFF.

The V and J genes are TRBV2 and TRBJ2-2, with unresolved D. CDR1 and CDR2 from the germline V gene are SNHLY and FYNNEI. The V end lost 4 bases, the J end lost 0 bases, and 6 bases lay between the germline ends. The CDR3 covers 14 residues. The CDR3 reads CASSVDTNTGELFF. DNA for the CDR3: TGTGCCAGCAGTGTCGATACGAACACCGGGGAGCTGTTTTTT. Full variable domain (rest looked up from reference TRBV2 and TRBJ2-2): EPEVTQTPSHQVTQMGQEVILRCVPISNHLYFYWYRQILGQKVEFLVSFYNNEISEKSEIFDDQFSVERPDGSNFTLKIRSTKLEDSAMYFCASSVDTNTGELFFGEGSRLTVL.

This clonotype was picked up a small number of times. This rearrangement joins TRBV13 to TRBJ2-3, with D tentatively TRBD2 (7 bases). V was pared by 5 bases and J by 7 bases, with 16 bases between. The CDR3 covers 14 residues. The germline gives CDR1 PRHDT, CDR2 FYEKMQ (reference sequence). CDR3 protein: CASSPKGGAYTQYF. CDR3 coding DNA: TGTGCCAGCAGCCCCAAAGGGGGGGCTTATACGCAGTATTTT.

The chain carries TRBV7-2 and TRBJ2-3, with D hard to call. Germline V gene sequence: CDR1 SGHTA, CDR2 FQGNSA. The germline V and J ends were trimmed by 2 bases and 1 base, with 10 bases remaining between them. This CDR3 is 15 amino acids long. The CDR3 loop is CASSLTGQGTDTQYF. CDR3 in DNA: TGTGCCAGCAGCTTAACCGGCCAGGGCACAGATACGCAGTATTTT.

The rearrangement links TRBV5-4 to TRBJ1-2; D gene uncertain. The CDR3 covers 16 residues. V was shortened by 3 bases and J by 3 bases, with 18 bases between the two germline ends. Germline V gives CDR1 SGHNT, CDR2 YYREEE (reference sequence). The CDR3 loop is CASSSGGSFEDYGYTF. As DNA, the CDR3 is TGTGCCAGCAGCTCGGGCGGATCGTTTGAGGACTATGGCTACACCTTC.

Relative to its sample, this clonotype is medium-sized. This rearrangement joins TRBV19 to TRBJ2-3, with TRBD1 identical over 7 bases. The germline CDR1 and CDR2 sequences are LNHDA and SQIVND (reference sequence). The trim removed 3 bases at V and 3 bases at J, leaving 6 bases unmatched. CDR3 length equals 15 residues. The CDR3 protein is CASSIDRTGTDTQYF. In DNA form, the CDR3 reads TGTGCCAGTAGTATCGATCGGACAGGAACAGATACGCAGTATTTT.

In this sample, this clonotype turned up a few times. V usage is TRBV18 and J usage is TRBJ2-5; D is unresolved. The CDR3 spans 13 residues. Germline values: CDR1 KGHSH, CDR2 LQKENI. Trimming pared 0 bases from V and 5 bases from J, leaving 7 bases between. DNA for the CDR3: TGTGCCAGCTCACCACCGCCCCATGAGACCCAGTACTTC. The encoded protein is CASSPPPHETQYF. Using reference TRBV18 and TRBJ2-5 for the parts outside the CDR3, the full variable domain is NAGVMQNPRHLVRRRGQEARLRCSPMKGHSHVYWYRQLPEEGLKFMVYLQKENIIDESGMPKERFSAEFPKEGPSILRIQQVVRGDSAAYFCASSPPPHETQYFGPGTRLLVL.

The V gene is TRBV27, the J gene TRBJ1-6, with 12 bases fitting TRBD1. This CDR3 has 15 residues. Germline lookup yields CDR1 MNHEY and CDR2 SMNVEV (reference sequence). With V trimmed by 5 bases and J by 10 bases, 6 bases remained unmatched. The CDR3, as DNA: TGTGCCAGCAGTCCGGGGACAGGGGGCAACTCACCCCTCCACTTT. The encoded protein is CASSPGTGGNSPLHF.

This clonotype was recorded a few times. This chain joins TRBV27 and TRBJ2-7; no reliable D call. V gave up 8 bases and J gave up 2 bases, with 13 bases separating them. The CDR3 has 13 amino acids. Germline CDR1 reads MNHEY; CDR2 reads SMNVEV (reference sequence). The DNA of the CDR3 is TGTGCCAGCCGCTGGGGTTCCGCCTACGAGCAGTACTTC. Protein product: CASRWGSAYEQYF.

The J gene is TRBJ2-5, the V gene TRBV20-1; D is ambiguous. The V end lost 6 bases, the J end lost 2 bases, and 4 bases lay between the germline ends. The CDR3 runs to 10 residues. Germline values: CDR1 DFQATT, CDR2 SNEGSKA (reference sequence). CDR3 loop: CSAPQETQYF. The CDR3 DNA is TGCAGTGCCCCACAAGAGACCCAGTACTTC.

In its sample, this clonotype was seen many times. The J gene is TRBJ1-1, the V gene TRBV6-5; D unresolved. This CDR3 comprises 15 residues. The V gene's germline CDR1 is MNHEY and CDR2 SVGAGI. V shed 7 bases and J shed 3 bases, with 18 bases lying between them. This chain's CDR3 is CASTASGSPYTEAFF. The CDR3 region has the DNA TGTGCCAGCACCGCCTCCGGGTCTCCTTACACTGAAGCTTTCTTT.